A selection of T cell receptor beta chains follows, all from one sample in a study of blood T cells in healthy people across ages. Each CDR3 protein is one row after TCRdb ran MiXCR on the 5' RACE reads. The sample holds approximately 1,100,000 distinct CDR3 sequences, more than 40% seen once. Sequenced: blood. These receptors were taken from a woman in her fifties or sixties in good health. CDR3s include the opening cysteine and the closing phenylalanine or tryptophan. D genes are given only for firm matches. Size is stated for part of the rows, as once, few or many counts, or as a class when the clone is expanded.

D gene	clone size	V gene	J gene	CDR3 protein	CDR3 DNA
.	few	TRBV15	TRBJ2-1	CATSRDRASLEEQFF	TGTGCCACCAGCAGAGATCGGGCTAGCCTAGAGGAGCAGTTCTTC
TRBD2	.	TRBV2	TRBJ2-1	CAVLAGVYNEQFF	TGTGCCGTCCTAGCGGGAGTCTACAATGAGCAGTTCTTC
.	.	TRBV14	TRBJ2-3	CASSQEGLRIPDTQYF	TGTGCCAGCAGCCAAGAGGGTTTAAGGATCCCAGATACGCAGTATTTT
.	.	TRBV20-1	TRBJ2-7	CSARVTGLKIYEQYF	TGCAGTGCTAGAGTAACAGGCTTGAAGATCTACGAGCAGTACTTC
.	few	TRBV7-7	TRBJ2-7	CASRGGQSGDEQYF	TGTGCCAGCAGGGGGGGACAGTCCGGCGACGAGCAGTACTTC
.	.	TRBV20-1	TRBJ1-5	CSARVTANQPQHF	TGCAGTGCTAGAGTGACGGCAAATCAGCCCCAGCATTTT
TRBD2	.	TRBV5-1	TRBJ2-2	CASRRSSGTNTGELFF	TGCGCCAGCAGGCGGTCTAGCGGGACGAACACCGGGGAGCTGTTTTTT
.	.	TRBV6-2/TRBV6-3	TRBJ1-2	CASSYLGDYGYTF	TGTGCCAGCAGTTATTTGGGTGACTATGGCTACACCTTC
.	.	TRBV12-3/TRBV12-4	TRBJ2-3	CASSFRRLGGTDTQYF	TGTGCCAGCAGTTTCAGGAGGCTAGGGGGCACAGATACGCAGTATTTT
TRBD2	few	TRBV6-1	TRBJ2-1	CASSAIAGRGRSNEQFF	TGTGCCAGCAGTGCGATAGCGGGGAGGGGTCGGTCCAATGAGCAGTTCTTC
TRBD2	once	TRBV3-1	TRBJ2-5	CASIVSGREETQYF	TGTGCCAGCATAGTCAGCGGGAGGGAAGAGACCCAGTACTTC
TRBD1	few	TRBV29-1	TRBJ2-7	CSADRGDYEQYF	TGCAGCGCCGACAGGGGGGACTACGAGCAGTACTTC
TRBD2	.	TRBV20-1	TRBJ2-5	CSARGGGLAASNEQYF	TGCAGTGCTAGAGGGGGGGGACTAGCGGCCTCCAATGAGCAGTACTTC
TRBD2	.	TRBV7-3	TRBJ2-5	CASSLIGGGAYNEQYF	TGTGCCAGCAGCTTAATCGGCGGGGGGGCATACAATGAGCAGTACTTC
.	few	TRBV12-5	TRBJ2-1	CASGLVGLVDSYNEQFF	TGTGCTAGTGGTTTGGTAGGGCTAGTTGATTCCTACAATGAGCAGTTCTTC
TRBD2	few	TRBV11-2	TRBJ2-5	CASSPLAGVGETQYF	TGTGCCAGCAGCCCCCTAGCGGGAGTGGGGGAGACCCAGTACTTC
TRBD1	few	TRBV5-5	TRBJ2-1	CASSLRTGRDEQFF	TGTGCCAGCAGCTTGAGGACAGGGCGGGATGAGCAGTTCTTC
.	.	TRBV10-1	TRBJ2-5	CASSGVDRETQYF	TGCGCCAGCAGTGGGGTCGACCGGGAGACCCAGTACTTC
TRBD2	once	TRBV3-1	TRBJ2-1	CASSKREDLGNEQFF	TGTGCCAGCAGCAAGCGGGAGGACCTTGGGAATGAGCAGTTCTTC
.	.	TRBV7-9	TRBJ2-7	CASSSTEFYNEQYF	TGTGCCAGCAGTTCGACAGAATTTTACAATGAGCAGTACTTC
.	.	TRBV6-1	TRBJ1-1	CASSSTGWNTEAFF	TGTGCCAGCAGTTCGACGGGATGGAACACTGAAGCTTTCTTT
TRBD1	.	TRBV5-6	TRBJ2-1	CASSLWGTGGYEQFF	TGTGCCAGCAGCTTGTGGGGGACAGGGGGGTATGAGCAGTTCTTC
.	few	TRBV15	TRBJ2-1	CATSWTGGSKEQFF	TGTGCCACCAGCTGGACTGGGGGGTCTAAGGAGCAGTTCTTC
TRBD2	.	TRBV6-2/TRBV6-3	TRBJ2-7	CASSHASGSTYEQYF	TGTGCCAGCAGCCATGCTAGCGGAAGTACCTACGAGCAGTACTTC
TRBD2	few	TRBV24-1	TRBJ2-1	CATGTSSDNEQFF	TGTGCCACCGGGACTAGCTCTGACAATGAGCAGTTCTTC
.	.	TRBV27	TRBJ2-5	CASSHRQKIQETQYF	TGTGCCAGCAGCCACCGACAGAAAATCCAAGAGACCCAGTACTTC
.	.	TRBV2	TRBJ2-5	CASSGMGYQETQYF	TGTGCCAGCAGTGGTATGGGGTACCAAGAGACCCAGTACTTC
TRBD2	.	TRBV4-1	TRBJ2-7	CASSQEFASGSYEQYF	TGCGCCAGCAGCCAAGAATTTGCTAGCGGGAGCTACGAGCAGTACTTC
.	.	TRBV28	TRBJ2-5	CASSSNLRDSQYF	TGTGCCAGCAGTTCAAACCTGCGGGATTCCCAGTACTTC
TRBD2	.	TRBV10-3	TRBJ2-4	CAISHGRENIQYF	TGTGCCATCAGTCACGGGAGGGAAAACATTCAGTACTTC
.	.	TRBV7-2	TRBJ1-4	CASSLAQSNEKLFF	TGTGCCAGCAGCTTAGCTCAGTCTAATGAAAAACTGTTTTTT
.	few	TRBV20-1	TRBJ1-2	CSATWTARNGYTF	TGCAGTGCTACCTGGACAGCGCGGAATGGCTACACCTTC
.	.	TRBV10-3	TRBJ2-1	CAISEGAAGLNNEQFF	TGTGCCATCAGTGAAGGGGCGGCAGGGTTGAACAATGAGCAGTTCTTC
TRBD2	few	TRBV20-1	TRBJ2-1	CSASFFGRGSYNEQFF	TGCAGTGCTAGTTTTTTCGGGAGGGGCTCCTACAATGAGCAGTTCTTC
TRBD2	.	TRBV29-1	TRBJ2-7	CSVEPSGKYEQYF	TGCAGCGTTGAGCCTAGCGGGAAGTACGAGCAGTACTTC
TRBD1	.	TRBV25-1	TRBJ2-7	CASSDQKDRGKQYF	TGTGCCAGCAGTGATCAGAAGGACAGGGGCAAGCAGTACTTC
.	.	TRBV24-1	TRBJ2-3	CATSDGAVDTQYF	TGTGCCACCAGTGATGGGGCCGTAGATACGCAGTATTTT